This section outlines one T cell receptor (beta chain) sequence together with its context. CDR1 is MNHNS and CDR2 is SASEGT in the germline V gene. V was pared by 2 bases and J by 7 bases, with 11 bases between. The CDR3 totals 14 residues. The source of the sample is a study of blood T cell repertoires in COVID-19. About the research overall: Samples representing acute and convalescent COVID-19 were sourced from the United States, Italy and Spain. PBMCs, B-cell-depleted T cells, or T cells were the source of the cDNA or gDNA that made up the material.

Study processing details: Estimated nucleated cell counts came from reference gene primer amplification. The table came from immunoSEQ multiplex PCR; TCRdb's copy has only in-frame clones and leaves some out. For V, J and clone size, that table is used; D and trimming come from the DNA. The sample has 63,000 or so clones; about 81% are singletons. This chain uses TRBV6-1 with TRBJ1-4; the D gene is possibly TRBD1 (5 bases). Sequencing was performed on peripheral blood. This clonotype was sampled from a human donor in a cohort sampled during active COVID-19. CDR3 sequence (DNA): TGTGCCAGCAGTGAACAGGGTTGGTTTGAAAAACTGTTTTTT. This encodes CASSEQGWFEKLFF.